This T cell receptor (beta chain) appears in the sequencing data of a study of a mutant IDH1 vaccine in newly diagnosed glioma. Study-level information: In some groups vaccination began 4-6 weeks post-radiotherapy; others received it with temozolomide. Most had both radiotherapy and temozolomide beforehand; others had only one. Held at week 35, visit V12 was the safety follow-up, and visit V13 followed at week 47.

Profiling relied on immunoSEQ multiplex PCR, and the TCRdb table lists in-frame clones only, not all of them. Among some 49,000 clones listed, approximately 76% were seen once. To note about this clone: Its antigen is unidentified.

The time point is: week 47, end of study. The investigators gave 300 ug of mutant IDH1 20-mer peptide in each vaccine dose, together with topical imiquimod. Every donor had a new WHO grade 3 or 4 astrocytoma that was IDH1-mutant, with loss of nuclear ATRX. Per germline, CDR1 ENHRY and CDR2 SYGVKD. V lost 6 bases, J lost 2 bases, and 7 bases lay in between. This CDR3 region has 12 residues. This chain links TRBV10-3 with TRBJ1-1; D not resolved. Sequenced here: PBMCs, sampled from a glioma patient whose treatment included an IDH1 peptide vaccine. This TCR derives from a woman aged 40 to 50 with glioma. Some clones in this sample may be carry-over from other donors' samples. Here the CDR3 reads CAIRQPNTEAFF. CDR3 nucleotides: TGTGCCATCAGACAACCTAACACTGAAGCTTTCTTT.